This TCR beta chain came from a study of OX40 agonist ivuxolimab in advanced cancers. Study context: Treatment of patients was with ivuxolimab, an agonistic anti-OX40 (CD134) antibody. Enrollees could have had prior anti-PD-1, anti-PD-L1 or anti-CTLA-4 therapy, which over 35% had received.

Only in-frame clones appear in the TCRdb table, and some are missing; sequencing was by immunoSEQ multiplex PCR. This table has 60,000 to 65,000 clones, approximately 80% appearing once. The V and J ends lost 6 bases and 4 bases, in that order; junction bases with no gene match: 1. The germline CDR1 and CDR2 sequences are ENHRY and SYGVKD. This CDR3 spans 13 amino acids. Excluded were patients having autoimmune disease history or systemic immunosuppression. This chain links TRBV10-3 with TRBJ1-1, with TRBD1 identical over 11 bases. This receptor was taken from an adult with an advanced solid tumor such as melanoma, head and neck, liver or kidney cancer. The input for sequencing was CD4+ or CD8+ T cells sorted from blood, taken in a trial of the OX40 agonist ivuxolimab. The CDR3 DNA reads as TGTGCCATCAGCGGGACAGGGGGCACTGAAGCTTTCTTT. Amino acids: CAISGTGGTEAFF.